A selection of T cell receptor beta chains follows, all from one sample in a study of tumor-infiltrating lymphocytes in primary liver carcinoma. Using its own MiXCR run on the multiplex PCR reads, TCRdb lists one record per CDR3 protein. The table lists about 330,000 distinct CDR3 sequences, around three fifths of them singletons. Sequencing was carried out using peripheral blood. The receptors were sampled from a man between 40 and 49 years old with primary liver carcinoma and hepatitis B virus infection. The CDR3 runs from the conserved cysteine through the conserved F or W. Each record gives: V gene, D gene, J gene, clone size, CDR3 DNA, CDR3 protein. D genes are given only for firm matches. The size entry is marked missing in some rows and otherwise reads once, few, many or a size class.

TRBV6-6	NA	TRBJ1-6	many	TGTGCCAGCAGTGCGGACCGGCAAAGGCCCCTCCACTTT	CASSADRQRPLHF
TRBV4-2	TRBD1	TRBJ2-6	few	TGTGCCAGCAGCCAACCAGGGGGCGCTTCCGGGGCCAACGTCCTGACTTTC	CASSQPGGASGANVLTF
TRBV12-3/TRBV12-4	NA	TRBJ2-3	NA	TGTGCCAGCACCTACCGGGGTGGGCTGGATACGCAGTATTTT	CASTYRGGLDTQYF
TRBV11-2	NA	TRBJ2-1	NA	TGTGCCTGCAGCTTAGGGCATAACTCCTACAATGAGCAGTTCTTC	CACSLGHNSYNEQFF
TRBV6-1	NA	TRBJ2-5	few	TGTGCCAGCAGTGGGGGCGGTCGGATGGCCCAGTACTTC	CASSGGGRMAQYF
TRBV7-8	NA	TRBJ1-2	NA	TGTGCCAGCAGACGGCCGCCGGGGGGACATCTATACGCTAACTATGGCTACACCTTC	CASRRPPGGHLYANYGYTF
TRBV11-1	NA	TRBJ2-4	NA	TGTGCCAGCAGCTCAACTGGGGCTTCCACGTTGGCCAAAAACATTCAGTACTTC	CASSSTGASTLAKNIQYF
TRBV10-3	NA	TRBJ1-1	many	TGTGCCATAGCCACAGTTTGGGGATACACTGAAGCTTTCTTT	CAIATVWGYTEAFF
TRBV18	NA	TRBJ2-1	few	TGTGCCAGCTCACCAGGGACTTTCAGAAAGGAGCAGTTCTTC	CASSPGTFRKEQFF
TRBV11-2	TRBD2	TRBJ2-1	NA	TGTATCAGCAGCTTGGCCCTAGCGGGGGGAAATGAGCAGTTCTTC	CISSLALAGGNEQFF
TRBV11-2	NA	TRBJ2-7	NA	TGTGCCAGCAGCCCCCAGGTATTCTTCTACGGGCAGTACTTC	CASSPQVFFYGQYF
TRBV29-1	NA	TRBJ1-2	NA	TGCAGCGTTTCAGGGTGGGCAGGGAATGGCTACACCTTC	CSVSGWAGNGYTF
TRBV6-1	NA	TRBJ2-7	once	TGTACCAGCAGTGGAAGGGCAGGGAGCTACGAGCAGTACTTC	CTSSGRAGSYEQYF
TRBV28	NA	TRBJ1-2	NA	TGTGCCAGCAGTATTTTTTCTGGCTACACCTTC	CASSIFSGYTF
TRBV11-3	NA	TRBJ2-3	NA	TGTGCCAGCAGCATCGAACAAGTGGATATGCAGTATTTT	CASSIEQVDMQYF
TRBV7-8	NA	TRBJ2-7	NA	TGTGCCAGTAGCTTAAGCGCGGGGCAAGCGGACGAGCAGTACTTC	CASSLSAGQADEQYF
TRBV6-5	TRBD2	TRBJ2-3	many	TGTGCCAGCAGGCGGGGGGTTGGGACAGATACGCAGTATTTT	CASRRGVGTDTQYF
TRBV6-6	TRBD1	TRBJ2-6	many	TGTGCCAGCAGTTACTCGATTGGGACAGGTGCTTCTGGGGCCAACGTCCTGACTTTC	CASSYSIGTGASGANVLTF
TRBV11-2	TRBD1	TRBJ2-6	NA	TGTGTCAGCAGCAAGACAGGGGTGATATCTGGGGCCAACGTTCTAACTTTC	CVSSKTGVISGANVLTF
TRBV4-3	NA	TRBJ2-1	many	TGCGCCAGCAGCCAAGATCAGGTGGGAGGCCCAATCAATGAGCAGTTCTTC	CASSQDQVGGPINEQFF
TRBV10-1	TRBD2	TRBJ2-7	few	TGCGCCAGCACTTCGACTAGCGAGCCACTCTACGAGCAGTACTTC	CASTSTSEPLYEQYF
TRBV4-3	NA	TRBJ2-5	NA	TGCGCCAGCAGAGAAGAAGGGGCAGACCATGAGACCCAGTACTTC	CASREEGADHETQYF
TRBV7-8	NA	TRBJ2-2	once	TGTGCCAGCAGCCCGGTGGTGGGCCTTGAGACCACCGGGGAGCTGTTTTTT	CASSPVVGLETTGELFF
TRBV11-2	TRBD2	TRBJ2-1	NA	TGTGCCAGCAGCCTGCAAACTAGCGGGCGCCTGGGAGAGCAGTTCTTC	CASSLQTSGRLGEQFF
TRBV11-1	NA	TRBJ2-5	NA	TGTGCCGGCAGCTCCGGACTCAAAGAAGAGACCCAGTACTTC	CAGSSGLKEETQYF
TRBV11-3	NA	TRBJ2-1	NA	TGTGACAGCAGCCGGTCTAACGGAGCAGACTACAATGAGCAGTTCTTC	CDSSRSNGADYNEQFF
TRBV12-3/TRBV12-4	TRBD2	TRBJ2-1	few	TGTGCCAGCCCCTGGGCTAGCGGGAGCAATGAGCAGTTCTTC	CASPWASGSNEQFF
TRBV5-4	TRBD1	TRBJ2-7	few	TGTGCCAGCAGCTTGGAAGGCCCCAGGGGGTCCCTCTCCTACGAGCAGTACTTC	CASSLEGPRGSLSYEQYF
TRBV5-5	TRBD1	TRBJ1-2	NA	TGTCCCAGCACCTTGGACAGGGCGAACTATGGCTACACCTTC	CPSTLDRANYGYTF
TRBV11-2	NA	TRBJ2-3	NA	TGTGTCAGCATCTTAGATCGAGTTGCGCAGTATTTT	CVSILDRVAQYF
TRBV6-6	TRBD1	TRBJ2-7	many	TGTGCCAGCAGTTACTCATACAGGGGAGAGAAAGACGAGCAGTACTTC	CASSYSYRGEKDEQYF
TRBV7-9	NA	TRBJ2-5	NA	TGTGCCAGCAGCAACCTCAGGGGAAGAGAGATCCAGTACTTC	CASSNLRGREIQYF
TRBV6-6	TRBD1	TRBJ2-6	many	TGTGCCAGCAATGGACAGGCCTCTGGGGCCAACGTCCTGACTTTC	CASNGQASGANVLTF
TRBV6-5	NA	TRBJ2-3	NA	TGTGCCAGCAGTGATCACGCAGATACGCAGTACTTT	CASSDHADTQYF
TRBV11-1	TRBD1	TRBJ2-1	NA	TGTGCCAGCAGCTTAACCTCCTCGGGACAGGGTAGCGAAGAGCAGTTCTTC	CASSLTSSGQGSEEQFF
TRBV28	NA	TRBJ2-1	NA	TGTGCCAGCAGTCCAAGCGAGAGGGTGCAGAGATATTACAATGAGCAGTTCTTC	CASSPSERVQRYYNEQFF
TRBV6-2/TRBV6-3	NA	TRBJ2-7	few	TGTGCCAGCACGAGCTTTTACGAGCAGTACTTC	CASTSFYEQYF
TRBV11-2	NA	TRBJ2-7	medium-sized	TGTGCCAGCAGCTTAGTCCCGGGAACCTACGAGCAGTACTTC	CASSLVPGTYEQYF
TRBV6-5	NA	TRBJ2-7	NA	TGTGCCAGCAGTTACGGGGGGGGCTCCTACGGGCAGTACTTC	CASSYGGGSYGQYF
TRBV6-6	NA	TRBJ1-5	NA	TGTGCCAGCAGTTATTTAGGGGATAGCAATCAGCCCCAGCATTTT	CASSYLGDSNQPQHF
TRBV14	NA	TRBJ2-7	NA	TGTGCCAGCAGCGTACTCCAGCCCCCATACGAGCAGTACTTC	CASSVLQPPYEQYF
TRBV29-1	NA	TRBJ2-3	NA	TGCAGCGTTGAAGCCACCCCGCGGAGCACAGATACGCGGTATTTT	CSVEATPRSTDTRYF
TRBV11-3	NA	TRBJ1-1	once	TGTGCCAGCAGCGCCAGACAGGATGGAGCTTTCTTT	CASSARQDGAFF
TRBV6-5	TRBD2	TRBJ2-7	NA	TGTGCCAGCAGCCGACACCCGGGACTAGCGAGAAGTTACGAGCAGTGCTTC	CASSRHPGLARSYEQCF
TRBV10-3	NA	TRBJ2-7	many	TGTGCCGGAGGAAACCCCCCCTACGAGCAGTACTTC	CAGGNPPYEQYF
TRBV11-2	TRBD2	TRBJ2-1	many	TGTGCCAGCAGCTTTACCACCGGGACTAGGCCCTACAATGAGCAGTTCTTC	CASSFTTGTRPYNEQFF
TRBV5-4	TRBD2	TRBJ2-7	NA	TGTGCCAGCAGCTTGGGAGGACTAGCCCTACGCTACGAGCAGTACTTC	CASSLGGLALRYEQYF
TRBV11-2	NA	TRBJ2-7	NA	TGTGCCAGCATCTTAGTTTTTACGGTCGGGCGGAGTTACGAGCAGTACTTC	CASILVFTVGRSYEQYF
TRBV5-5	NA	TRBJ1-4	NA	TGTGCCAGCAGCTTGGGCCCAGGGGATGCTGAAAAACTGTTTTTT	CASSLGPGDAEKLFF
TRBV4-3	TRBD2	TRBJ2-7	many	TGCGCCAGCAGCCGGATTCTGCAGCGGGGAAGCTCCTACGAGCAGTACTTC	CASSRILQRGSSYEQYF
TRBV5-4	NA	TRBJ2-3	NA	TGTGCCGGCAGCTCTCAGGGCGGGGATACGCAGTATTTT	CAGSSQGGDTQYF
TRBV6-5	TRBD1	TRBJ2-2	few	TGTGCCAGCAGCAGGGACAGTACCGGGGAGCTGTTTTTT	CASSRDSTGELFF
TRBV11-2	NA	TRBJ2-1	NA	TGTGCCAGCAGCTTAGGCCTAGGTAATGAGCACTTCTTC	CASSLGLGNEHFF
TRBV5-4	TRBD2	TRBJ2-5	NA	TGTGCCAGCAGCTGGGGCGGGAGGGGGGAAGAGACCCAGTACTTC	CASSWGGRGEETQYF
TRBV28	NA	TRBJ2-1	NA	TGTGCCAGCAGTTCTATGGACACGTCCTACGATGAGCAGTTCTTC	CASSSMDTSYDEQFF